The 19 T cell receptor beta chains presented below share a single source sample, sequenced in a study of shared clonotypes between healthy human individuals. Produced via immunoSEQ multiplex PCR; TCRdb's table is partial and in-frame only. The profile shows 1.5 million to 2.5 million clones, approximately 94% of them singletons. The naive CD8 subset, CD45RO-negative cells positively selected for CCR7, excluded terminally differentiated effector memory CD45RA+ cells. The sample comprised naive CD8+ T cells sorted from blood. The receptors stem from a man aged 18-30 years in good health.

The gene calls are TRBV15 and TRBJ2-7; 9 positions match TRBD1. With V trimmed by 1 base and J by 5 bases, 9 bases remained unmatched. This CDR3 region has 16 residues. In germline, CDR1 is LNHNV, CDR2 YYDKDF (reference sequence). The CDR3 sequence is CATSRGAGTGLHEQYF. CDR3 nucleotides: TGTGCCACCAGCAGAGGGGCAGGGACAGGGTTACACGAGCAGTACTTC.

V and J are TRBV13 and TRBJ2-1; D tentatively reads TRBD1 or TRBD2 (5 bases each). V was clipped by 7 bases and J by 7 bases, with 14 bases between them. Germline V gives CDR1 PRHDT, CDR2 FYEKMQ (reference sequence). CDR3 length: 13 residues. This chain's CDR3 is CASTLGPLNEQFF. In DNA form, the CDR3 reads TGTGCCAGCACCCTGGGACCCCTTAATGAGCAGTTCTTC.

CDR3 loop: CAISEGVGLAGAPYEQYF. The DNA for the CDR3 is TGTGCCATCAGTGAGGGGGTAGGGCTAGCGGGAGCTCCCTACGAGCAGTACTTC. The V call is TRBV10-3, the J call TRBJ2-7; 10 nucleotides line up with TRBD2. Germline CDR1 reads ENHRY; CDR2 reads SYGVKD. Losses at the gene ends were 2 bases for V and 2 bases for J; bases not matched to a gene: 12. The CDR3 covers 18 residues.

This clone is a singleton in its sample. This is likely an artifact of a read error, given a far larger clone one base away. The chain combines TRBV7-9 with TRBJ1-2; D ambiguous. Germline-derived CDR1 and CDR2 are SEHNR and FQNEAQ (reference sequence). CDR3 length equals 12 residues. The ends were cut back, 4 bases at V and 4 bases at J, with 7 bases in the middle. CDR3 protein: CASSSQVYGYTF. CDR3 bases: TGTGCCAGCAGCTCCCAGGTCTATGGCTACACCTTC.

The chain couples TRBV27 to TRBJ2-1, with 14 bases that match TRBD2. V dropped 5 bases and J dropped 6; count of bases not matched to a gene: 12. Germline V gene lookup returns CDR1 MNHEY and CDR2 SMNVEV (reference sequence). The CDR3 length is 18 residues. CDR3 sequence reads: CASSNPTSGRDPVNEQFF. As DNA, the CDR3 is TGTGCCAGCAGTAACCCGACTAGCGGGAGGGATCCTGTCAATGAGCAGTTCTTC.

This clone was found once. The chain joins TRBV9 to TRBJ2-7, with 12 bases matching TRBD1. Germline CDR1 reads SGDLS; CDR2 reads YYNGEE. Unmatched junction bases numbered 8, after V lost 3 bases and J lost 7 bases. This CDR3 is built from 15 residues. CDR3 sequence: CASSATGTGGREQYF. CDR3 coding DNA: TGTGCCAGCAGCGCTACCGGGACAGGGGGCAGGGAGCAGTACTTC.

V is TRBV19 and J is TRBJ2-7; 7 nucleotides agree with TRBD2. This CDR3 comprises 13 residues. Germline assignment: CDR1 LNHDA and CDR2 SQIVND (reference sequence). V lost 6 bases to trimming and J lost 5 bases; unmatched junction nucleotides: 7. The CDR3 here is CASSERDFDEQYF. The CDR3 DNA follows: TGTGCCAGTAGCGAGCGGGATTTCGACGAGCAGTACTTC.

The chain recombines TRBV14 with TRBJ1-2; D is perhaps TRBD1 (6 bases). Trimming removed 0 bases from V and 7 bases from J, with 18 bases in between. CDR3 size: 16 residues. Germline CDR1 and CDR2: SGHDN and FVKESK. The CDR3 bases are TGTGCCAGCAGCCAAGAAAGGGGCGGGGGGCGCTCTGGCTACACCTTC. This translates into CASSQERGGGRSGYTF.

The gene calls are TRBV9 and TRBJ2-2; tentative D call: TRBD2 (5 bases). The CDR3 extends over 17 amino acids. The germline V gene has CDR1 SGDLS and CDR2 YYNGEE. V lost 3 bases, J lost 4 bases, and 19 bases lay in between. The DNA for the CDR3 is TGTGCCAGCAGCGAATCTCTGGACCAGGCGGGCACCGGGGAGCTGTTTTTT. Amino acid sequence: CASSESLDQAGTGELFF.

This chain links TRBV27 with TRBJ2-7; 10 positions match TRBD2. Germline trimming cut 5 bases from V and 2 bases from J; bases unmatched to any gene: 6. This CDR3 has 15 residues. CDR1 MNHEY and CDR2 SMNVEV come from the germline V gene (reference sequence). The CDR3 DNA sequence: TGTGCCAGCAGTACCCTAGCGGGAGTTACCTACGAGCAGTACTTC. This encodes CASSTLAGVTYEQYF.

The chain joins TRBV5-4 to TRBJ1-4, with D maybe TRBD1 (6 bases). The germline gives CDR1 SGHNT, CDR2 YYREEE (reference sequence). This CDR3 spans 13 amino acids. Trimming pared 4 bases from V and 2 bases from J, leaving 6 bases between. CDR3 sequence reads: CASSQGTNEKLFF. CDR3 in DNA: TGTGCCAGCAGCCAGGGGACTAATGAAAAACTGTTTTTT.

The CDR3 loop reads CAISDPGGREREQYF. CDR3 bases: TGTGCCATCAGTGACCCGGGGGGAAGGGAACGCGAGCAGTACTTC. The chain carries TRBV10-3 and TRBJ2-7; 7 nucleotides line up with TRBD2. The CDR3 is made up of 15 amino acids. Germline V CDR1 and CDR2: ENHRY, SYGVKD. Germline trimming cut 3 bases from V and 6 bases from J; bases unmatched to any gene: 11.

This chain joins TRBV13 and TRBJ1-1; unclear D gene. The CDR3 has 14 residues. CDR1 is PRHDT and CDR2 is FYEKMQ in the germline V gene (reference sequence). V lost 5 bases to trimming and J lost 0 bases, with 10 bases between them. CDR3 DNA sequence: TGTGCCAGCAGCCCAGGCGGGATGAACACTGAAGCTTTCTTT. Translating gives CASSPGGMNTEAFF.

The chain links TRBV7-9 to TRBJ1-6; 9 bases are a match to TRBD1. J gave up 7 bases and V 1 base, and 2 bases lay outside the gene matches. Germline V lookup: CDR1 SEHNR, CDR2 FQNEAQ (reference sequence). The CDR3 has 15 residues. DNA of the CDR3: TGTGCCAGCAGCTTAGGGACAGGGGAAAATTCACCCCTCCACTTT. Translation gives CASSLGTGENSPLHF.

This rearrangement joins TRBV5-6 to TRBJ2-7; 7 positions match TRBD1. Germline trimming cut 5 bases from V and 2 bases from J; bases unmatched to any gene: 7. This CDR3 is built from 14 residues. Germline V CDR1 and CDR2: SGHDT, YYEEEE. The chain's CDR3 is CASRTAGGPYEQYF. CDR3 coding DNA: TGTGCCAGCAGAACTGCAGGGGGTCCCTACGAGCAGTACTTC.

This clone was found once. The chain is built from TRBV19 and TRBJ1-1, with D possibly being TRBD1 (6 bases). The CDR3 is made up of 16 amino acids. V lost 7 bases and J lost 1, with 19 bases in between. Germline values: CDR1 LNHDA, CDR2 SQIVND (reference sequence). The CDR3 sequence is CASIPSKGVGNTEAFF. Written as DNA, the CDR3 is TGTGCCAGTATCCCCTCAAAGGGGGTCGGGAACACTGAAGCTTTCTTT.

V and J are TRBV10-2 and TRBJ2-7, with D possibly matching TRBD1 (7 bases). The germline V and J ends were trimmed by 0 bases and 5 bases, with 11 bases remaining between them. Germline assignment: CDR1 WSHSY and CDR2 SAAADI. The CDR3 totals 14 residues. The CDR3 DNA reads TGCGCCAGCAGTGAGTCCAGGGGGGAAAACGAGCAGTACTTC. Translation: CASSESRGENEQYF.

The rearrangement uses TRBV5-1 and TRBJ2-5; TRBD2 aligns across 10 bases. The CDR3 has 15 residues. J lost 2 bases, V lost 0 bases, and 1 base had no gene match. Per the germline V gene, CDR1 is SGHRS and CDR2 is YFSETQ. The CDR3, as DNA: TGCGCCAGCAGCTTGGAGCGGGGGGGTCAAGAGACCCAGTACTTC. Protein product: CASSLERGGQETQYF.

This chain links TRBV7-9 with TRBJ2-7, with 9 bases identical to TRBD2. V lost 5 bases to trimming and J lost 0 bases; unmatched junction nucleotides: 5. Germline V gives CDR1 SEHNR, CDR2 FQNEAQ (reference sequence). The CDR3 consists of 15 residues. The CDR3, as DNA: TGTGCCAGCAGCCATAGCGGGGGCGGCTCCTACGAGCAGTACTTC. Protein sequence: CASSHSGGGSYEQYF.